Below are 25 T cell receptor beta chains sequenced from a single sample in a study of blood T cells in healthy people across ages. A second PCR of 7 to 11 cycles used a sample-barcoded 5' primer and a J-beta primer mix. TCRdb re-analysed the 5' RACE reads in MiXCR, keeping a single row per CDR3 protein. The table has hundreds of thousands of distinct CDR3 sequences, approximately 53% seen once. Specimen: blood. The receptors here all came from a man aged 35-49 years in good health.

The rearrangement joins TRBV6-1 to TRBJ1-2; the D gene is possibly TRBD1 (5 bases). CDR1 and CDR2 (germline): MNHNS, SASEGT. V lost 5 bases and J lost 0, with 16 bases in between. CDR3 length equals 16 residues. CDR3 amino acids: CASSPRLDRANYGYTF. In nucleotides, the CDR3 is TGTGCCAGCAGTCCTAGACTAGACAGAGCTAACTATGGCTACACCTTC.

The chain has TRBV14 and TRBJ2-1; D is ambiguous. Germline V gene sequence: CDR1 SGHDN, CDR2 FVKESK. The CDR3 has 14 amino acids. V shed 1 base and J shed 7 bases, with 11 bases lying between them. The CDR3 protein is CASSQGAALNEQFF. The CDR3 DNA reads TGTGCCAGCAGCCAAGGGGCGGCATTAAATGAGCAGTTCTTC. Complete variable domain (other parts from reference TRBV14 and TRBJ2-1): EAGVTQFPSHSVIEKGQTVTLRCDPISGHDNLYWYRRVMGKEIKFLLHFVKESKQDESGMPNNRFLAERTGGTYSTLKVQPAELEDSGVYFCASSQGAALNEQFFGPGTRLTVL.

The sample holds one count of this clonotype. The gene calls are TRBV6-5 and TRBJ2-5; D might be TRBD1 (7 bases). This CDR3 is 16 amino acids long. V shed 6 bases and J shed 1 base, with 18 bases lying between them. The germline CDR1 and CDR2 sequences are MNHEY and SVGAGI. CDR3: CASSLARGARQETQYF. CDR3 nucleotide sequence: TGTGCCAGCAGCCTCGCCAGGGGGGCACGCCAAGAGACCCAGTACTTC.

This clonotype was seen only a few times. CDR3 DNA sequence: TGTGCCAGCAGCTTAGACCTCCGGGACCACCAAGAGACCCAGTACTTC. Encoded protein: CASSLDLRDHQETQYF. This chain links TRBV11-1 with TRBJ2-5; D possibly matches TRBD1 or TRBD2 (5 bases each). CDR3 length: 16 amino acids. V was trimmed by 1 base and J by 0 bases, leaving 12 bases between them. Germline values: CDR1 SGHAT, CDR2 FQDESV (reference sequence).

The chain uses TRBV5-8 and TRBJ2-5; 8 positions match TRBD1. The closer fit of TRBJ2-7 to the DNA end suggests the J call may be wrong. Germline CDR1 SGHTS, CDR2 YDEGEE. The CDR3 totals 16 residues. The CDR3: CASSTVDRDRGHEQYF. In nucleotides, the CDR3 is TGTGCCAGCAGCACTGTCGATCGAGACAGGGGCCACGAGCAGTACTTC.

Details on this clonotype: Its ends do not fully match the called genes, so a read error is possible. The genes are TRBV7-2 and TRBJ2-4; D possibly corresponds to TRBD1 (7 bases). The CDR3 is 15 residues long. The germline V gene has CDR1 SGHTA and CDR2 FQGNSA. CDR3 loop: CASRTEGTAQNIQYF. In nucleotides, the CDR3 is TGTGCCAGCAGGACGGAGGGGACAGCCCAAAACATTCAGTACTTC.

The genes are TRBV28 and TRBJ2-3, with TRBD2 matching over 9 bases. The V gene end was trimmed by 6 bases and the J gene end by 2 bases; junction bases not matched to a gene: 9. CDR1 MDHEN and CDR2 SYDVKM come from the germline V gene. The CDR3 contains 16 residues. This CDR3 is CASRSGGLLLTDTQYF. DNA of the CDR3: TGTGCCAGCAGGAGCGGGGGGCTACTTCTCACAGATACGCAGTATTTT.

This clonotype appeared a few times. The chain recombines TRBV4-2 with TRBJ2-7; D gene uncertain. From germline, CDR1 is LGHNA and CDR2 YNFKEQ. The length of the CDR3 is 13 residues. The ends were cut back, 0 bases at V and 6 bases at J, with 9 bases in the middle. DNA of the CDR3: TGTGCCAGCAGCCAAGAGAGCGTTCCCGAGCAGTACTTC. This gives the protein CASSQESVPEQYF.

This clonotype was recorded once. This chain joins TRBV29-1 and TRBJ1-2, with D unclear. The V end was cut by 4 bases, the J end by 2 bases, with 14 bases between. This CDR3 contains 14 residues. CDR1 and CDR2 from the germline V gene are SQVTM and ANQGSEA. As DNA, the CDR3 is TGCAGCGTTGGGGAGGTCGGCAGCAACTATGGCTACACCTTC. It specifies CSVGEVGSNYGYTF. Together with reference TRBV29-1 and TRBJ1-2, the CDR3 gives the full variable domain: SAVISQKPSRDICQRGTSLTIQCQVDSQVTMMFWYRQQPGQSLTLIATANQGSEATYESGFVIDKFPISRPNLTFSTLTVSNMSPEDSSIYLCSVGEVGSNYGYTFGSGTRLTVV.

This clonotype has more than one count but fewer than ten. The chain joins TRBV28 to TRBJ1-5; 7 nucleotides agree with TRBD1. CDR3 length equals 13 residues. Trimming took 6 bases from V and 4 from J; bases not matched to a gene: 3. Germline V gene lookup returns CDR1 MDHEN and CDR2 SYDVKM. CDR3 amino acids: CASSTGANQPQHF. The CDR3 region has the DNA TGTGCCAGCAGCACAGGGGCTAATCAGCCCCAGCATTTT.

In its sample, this clonotype was seen once. This chain connects TRBV25-1 to TRBJ1-4; D unclear. Germline V CDR1 and CDR2: MGHDK, SYGVNS. The length of the CDR3 is 15 residues. The germline V and J ends were trimmed by 7 bases and 7 bases, with 19 bases remaining between them. Here the CDR3 DNA reads TGTGCCAGCACCCATTCTGGGATTGTGGGTGAAAAACTGTTTTTT. The encoded protein is CASTHSGIVGEKLFF.

V and J are TRBV20-1 and TRBJ2-1; D ambiguous. Germline V gene sequence: CDR1 DFQATT, CDR2 SNEGSKA (reference sequence). This CDR3 region has 13 residues. Trimming stripped 0 bases from V and 7 bases from J, with 10 bases between. Written as DNA, the CDR3 is TGCAGTGCTAGAGATTCTCGGAGTAATGAGCAGTTCTTC. This translates into CSARDSRSNEQFF.

This clonotype has only a few counts. The chain couples TRBV3-1 to TRBJ2-3; D ambiguous. CDR3 length equals 13 residues. The V gene lost 0 bases and the J gene lost 5 bases, with 6 bases spanning the gap. In germline, CDR1 is LGHDT, CDR2 YNNKEL (reference sequence). The CDR3 loop reads CASSQEGRDTQYF. The CDR3 DNA reads as TGTGCCAGCAGCCAAGAAGGCAGAGATACGCAGTATTTT.

The chain employs TRBV6-2 or TRBV6-3 and TRBJ2-5; 11 bases match TRBD1. J gave up 5 bases and V 7 bases, and 6 bases lay outside the gene matches. Looked up from germline, CDR1 is MNHEY and CDR2 is SVGEGT. This CDR3 contains 14 residues. The CDR3 nucleotides read TGTGCCAGCATGCGGACAGGGGGCTCGGAGACCCAGTACTTC. Protein product: CASMRTGGSETQYF.

The V and J genes are TRBV12-3 or TRBV12-4 and TRBJ2-7; 7 bases align to TRBD1. CDR3 size: 14 residues. V trimming: 4 bases; J trimming: 5 bases; junction bases outside the gene matches: 8. DNA for the CDR3: TGTGCCAGCAGTTCCTCTAGACAGGGACACGAGCAGTACTTC. The encoded protein is CASSSSRQGHEQYF.

This sequence joins TRBV24-1 and TRBJ1-2, with D possibly being TRBD1 (6 bases). The V gene lost 3 bases and the J gene lost 7 bases, with 11 bases spanning the gap. This CDR3 spans 13 amino acids. Per germline, CDR1 KGHDR and CDR2 SFDVKD. The CDR3: CATSDQTGPGYTF. Here the CDR3 DNA reads TGTGCCACCAGTGATCAGACAGGACCTGGCTACACCTTC.

The rearrangement joins TRBV9 to TRBJ2-7, with D possibly being TRBD1 (6 bases). Looked up from germline, CDR1 is SGDLS and CDR2 is YYNGEE. CDR3 length equals 15 residues. V lost 3 bases, J lost 0 bases, and 13 bases lay in between. CDR3 region: CASSAGQHNSYEQYF. CDR3 in DNA: TGTGCCAGCAGCGCGGGACAACACAACTCCTACGAGCAGTACTTC.

This clonotype came up once. The chain recombines TRBV20-1 with TRBJ1-6; D might be TRBD1 (5 bases). The CDR3 is 17 residues long. Trimming cost V 6 bases and J 5 bases, with 23 bases left between them. The germline CDR1 and CDR2 sequences are DFQATT and SNEGSKA (reference sequence). The CDR3, as DNA: TGCAGTGCCCTCCAGGGTGGAGGGGAAAGACATAATTCACCCCTCCACTTT. Its translation is CSALQGGGERHNSPLHF.

V usage is TRBV6-5 and J usage is TRBJ2-7; D perhaps matches TRBD2 (5 bases). The ends were cut back, 6 bases at V and 2 bases at J, with 11 bases in the middle. The CDR3 has 13 amino acids. The germline gives CDR1 MNHEY, CDR2 SVGAGI. The CDR3 coding sequence is TGTGCCAGCAGACCCGGACTGACCTACGAGCAGTACTTC. Translation: CASRPGLTYEQYF.

This rearrangement joins TRBV11-1 to TRBJ1-1; 10 positions match TRBD1. Germline V gives CDR1 SGHAT, CDR2 FQDESV (reference sequence). This CDR3 contains 17 residues. The V segment lost 5 bases and the J segment 4 bases; nucleotides outside the gene matches: 13. CDR3: CASSQQWDRGRGTEAFF. CDR3 in DNA: TGTGCCAGCAGCCAACAGTGGGACAGGGGTCGTGGCACTGAAGCTTTCTTT.

This clonotype was seen a few times. The chain recombines TRBV27 with TRBJ2-5; D not certain. The germline V gene encodes CDR1 MNHEY and CDR2 SMNVEV (reference sequence). V was trimmed by 2 bases and J by 2 bases, leaving 12 bases between them. The length of the CDR3 is 15 residues. CDR3 region: CASSLGTSLQETQYF. The CDR3 DNA reads as TGTGCCAGCAGTTTAGGAACTTCCTTACAAGAGACCCAGTACTTC.

This clonotype was picked up a small number of times. The V call is TRBV13, the J call TRBJ2-3; TRBD2 matches 9 bases. The germline CDR1 and CDR2 sequences are PRHDT and FYEKMQ (reference sequence). CDR3 length equals 15 residues. The V gene end was trimmed by 3 bases and the J gene end by 4 bases; junction bases not matched to a gene: 5. The CDR3 coding sequence is TGTGCCAGCAGCTTCCGAGCGGGAGGTCCAGATACGCAGTATTTT. This encodes CASSFRAGGPDTQYF. Full variable domain (rest looked up from reference TRBV13 and TRBJ2-3): AAGVIQSPRHLIKEKRETATLKCYPIPRHDTVYWYQQGPGQDPQFLISFYEKMQSDKGSIPDRFSAQQFSDYHSELNMSSLELGDSALYFCASSFRAGGPDTQYFGPGTRLTVL.

This chain joins TRBV2 and TRBJ1-6; D is ambiguous. V gave up 1 base and J gave up 7 bases, with 11 bases separating them. This CDR3 has 15 amino acids. Germline CDR1 is SNHLY and CDR2 is FYNNEI. The CDR3 coding sequence is TGTGCCAGCAGTGAAGTTGTCGTCCGGAATTCACCCCTCCACTTT. This sequence encodes CASSEVVVRNSPLHF.

V is TRBV29-1 and J is TRBJ2-3; D possibly corresponds to TRBD2 (5 bases). Germline CDR1 SQVTM, CDR2 ANQGSEA. The germline V and J ends were trimmed by 4 bases and 1 base, with 12 bases remaining between them. This CDR3 contains 14 residues. This CDR3 reads CSVVVRGGTDTQYF. CDR3 coding DNA: TGCAGCGTTGTGGTCCGGGGAGGCACAGATACGCAGTATTTT.

V is TRBV28 and J is TRBJ2-4; D tentatively reads TRBD1 or TRBD2 (7 bases each). The DNA matches TRBJ2-7 better at its end, which makes the J call doubtful. The CDR3 has 14 amino acids. Germline V CDR1 and CDR2: MDHEN, SYDVKM. The CDR3 here is CASSIQGRAYEQYF. Written as DNA, the CDR3 is TGTGCCAGCAGTATACAGGGGAGGGCCTACGAGCAGTACTTC.